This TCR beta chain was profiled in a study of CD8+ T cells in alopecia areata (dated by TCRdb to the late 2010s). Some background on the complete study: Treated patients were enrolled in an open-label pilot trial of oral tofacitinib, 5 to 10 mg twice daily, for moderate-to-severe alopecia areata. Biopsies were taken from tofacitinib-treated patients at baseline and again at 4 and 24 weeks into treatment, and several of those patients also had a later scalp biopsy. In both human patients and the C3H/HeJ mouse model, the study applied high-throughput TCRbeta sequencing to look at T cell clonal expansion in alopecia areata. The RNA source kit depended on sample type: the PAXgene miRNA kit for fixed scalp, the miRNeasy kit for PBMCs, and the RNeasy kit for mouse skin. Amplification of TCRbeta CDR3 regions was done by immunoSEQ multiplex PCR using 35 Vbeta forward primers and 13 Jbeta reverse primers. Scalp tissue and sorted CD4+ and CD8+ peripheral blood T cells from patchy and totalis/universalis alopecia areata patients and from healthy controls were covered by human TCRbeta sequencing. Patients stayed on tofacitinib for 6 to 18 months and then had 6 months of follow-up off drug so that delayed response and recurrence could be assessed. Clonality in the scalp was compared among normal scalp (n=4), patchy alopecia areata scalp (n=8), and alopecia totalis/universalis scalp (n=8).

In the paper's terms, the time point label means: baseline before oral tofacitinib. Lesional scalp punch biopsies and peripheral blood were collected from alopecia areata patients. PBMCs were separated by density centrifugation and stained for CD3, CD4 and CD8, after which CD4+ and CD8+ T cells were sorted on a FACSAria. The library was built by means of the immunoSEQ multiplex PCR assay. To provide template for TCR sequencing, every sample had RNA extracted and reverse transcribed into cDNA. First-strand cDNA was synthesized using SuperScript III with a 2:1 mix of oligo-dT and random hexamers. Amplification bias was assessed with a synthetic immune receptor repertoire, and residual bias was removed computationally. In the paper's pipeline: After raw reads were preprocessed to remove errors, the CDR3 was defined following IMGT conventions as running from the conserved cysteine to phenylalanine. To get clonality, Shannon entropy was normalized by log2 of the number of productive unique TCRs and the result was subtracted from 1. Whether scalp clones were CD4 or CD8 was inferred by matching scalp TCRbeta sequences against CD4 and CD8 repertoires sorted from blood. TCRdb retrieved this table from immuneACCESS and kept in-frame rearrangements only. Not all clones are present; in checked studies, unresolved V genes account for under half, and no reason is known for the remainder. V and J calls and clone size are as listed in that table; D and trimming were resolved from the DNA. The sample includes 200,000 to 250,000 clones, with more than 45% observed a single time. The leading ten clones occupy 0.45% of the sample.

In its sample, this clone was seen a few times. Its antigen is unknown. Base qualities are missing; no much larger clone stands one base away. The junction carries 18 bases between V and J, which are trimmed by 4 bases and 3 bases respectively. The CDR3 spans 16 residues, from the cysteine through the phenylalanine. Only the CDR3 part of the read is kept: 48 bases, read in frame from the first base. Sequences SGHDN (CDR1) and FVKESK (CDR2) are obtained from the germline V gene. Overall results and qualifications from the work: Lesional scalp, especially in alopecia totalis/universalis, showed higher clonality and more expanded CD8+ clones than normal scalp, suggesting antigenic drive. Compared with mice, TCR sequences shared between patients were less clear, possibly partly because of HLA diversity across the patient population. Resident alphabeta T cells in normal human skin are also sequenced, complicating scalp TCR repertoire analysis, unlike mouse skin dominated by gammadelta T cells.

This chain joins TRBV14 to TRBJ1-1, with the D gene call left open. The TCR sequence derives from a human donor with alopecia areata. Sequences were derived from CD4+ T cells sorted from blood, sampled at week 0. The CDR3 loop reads CASSPLVSVTDTEAFF. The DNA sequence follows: TGTGCCAGCAGCCCATTGGTGTCGGTTACGGACACTGAAGCTTTCTTT. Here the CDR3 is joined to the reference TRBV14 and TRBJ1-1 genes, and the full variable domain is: EAGVTQFPSHSVIEKGQTVTLRCDPISGHDNLYWYRRVMGKEIKFLLHFVKESKQDESGMPNNRFLAERTGGTYSTLKVQPAELEDSGVYFCASSPLVSVTDTEAFFGQGTRLTVV.